The sequence of this T cell receptor (beta chain) was determined in a study of CXCR3-negative and CXCR3-positive naive CD8 T cells. Turning to this clonotype: The antigen is undetermined.

Within the CD8+ T cell compartment, naive cells were CD45RO-CCR7+CD27+CD95-. TRB cDNA libraries were made by UMI-labeled 5' RACE. TCRdb reprocessed the 5' RACE reads and stores each CDR3 protein as one record, lacking DNA. The sample holds 75,000 to 90,000 distinct CDR3 sequences. Overall study findings and caveats: For CXCR3-positive naive cells, TRB CDR3s were more hydrophobic than those of CXCR3-negative naive cells. From TRB CDR3 properties, TCR strength was inferred; surface CD5 did not differ between naive subsets. Expression of CXCR3 was partially reduced after cryopreservation, and fresh PBMCs were used in most assays. Memory cells differed in TRBV-TRBJ usage, but naive CXCR3-negative and CXCR3-positive cells had similar usage.

The CDR3 runs 16 residues. Germline CDR1 reads SEHNR; CDR2 reads FQNEAQ (reference sequence). The J gene is TRBJ2-1, the V gene TRBV7-9; TCRdb indicates TRBD2, and absent DNA this call remains unverified. Sequencing input: naive CXCR3+ CD8+ T cells from blood. Documented subset: CD45RO-CCR7+CD27+CD95- naive CD8+ T cells expressing CXCR3 (TNR3+). This receptor was taken from a human donor in good health. Some clones in this sample may be carry-over from other donors' samples. CDR3 in amino acids: CASSFSLGGPYNEQFF.